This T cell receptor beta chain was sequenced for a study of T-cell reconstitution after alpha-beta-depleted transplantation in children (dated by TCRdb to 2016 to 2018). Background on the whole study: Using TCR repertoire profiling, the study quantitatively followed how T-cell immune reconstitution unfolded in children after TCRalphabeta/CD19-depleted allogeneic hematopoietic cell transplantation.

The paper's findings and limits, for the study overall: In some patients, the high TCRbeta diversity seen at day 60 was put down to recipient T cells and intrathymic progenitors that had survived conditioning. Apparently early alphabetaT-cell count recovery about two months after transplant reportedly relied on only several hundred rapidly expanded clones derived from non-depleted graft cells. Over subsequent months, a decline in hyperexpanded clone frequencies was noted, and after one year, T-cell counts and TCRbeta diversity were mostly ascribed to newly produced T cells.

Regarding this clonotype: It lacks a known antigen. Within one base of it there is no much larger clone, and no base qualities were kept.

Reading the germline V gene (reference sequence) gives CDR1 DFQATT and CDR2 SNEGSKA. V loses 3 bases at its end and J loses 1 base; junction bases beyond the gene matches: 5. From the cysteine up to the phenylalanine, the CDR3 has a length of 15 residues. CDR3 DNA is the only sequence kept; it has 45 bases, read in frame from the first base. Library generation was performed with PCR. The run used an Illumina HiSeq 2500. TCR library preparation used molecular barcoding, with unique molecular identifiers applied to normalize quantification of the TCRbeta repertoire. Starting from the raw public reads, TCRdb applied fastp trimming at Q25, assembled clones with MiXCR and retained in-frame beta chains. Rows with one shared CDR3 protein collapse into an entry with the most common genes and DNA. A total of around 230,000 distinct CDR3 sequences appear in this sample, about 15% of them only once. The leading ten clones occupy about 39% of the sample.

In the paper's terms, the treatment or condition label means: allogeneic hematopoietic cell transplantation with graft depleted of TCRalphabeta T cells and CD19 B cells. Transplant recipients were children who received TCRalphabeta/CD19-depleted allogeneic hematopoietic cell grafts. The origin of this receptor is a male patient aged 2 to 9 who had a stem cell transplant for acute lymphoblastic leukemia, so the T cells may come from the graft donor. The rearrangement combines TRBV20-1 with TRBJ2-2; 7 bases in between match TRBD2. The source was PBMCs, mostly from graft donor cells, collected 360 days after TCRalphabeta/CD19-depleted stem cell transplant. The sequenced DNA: TGCAGTGCTAGGTTCCCGGGGGGGAACACCGGGGAGCTGTTTTTT. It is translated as CSARFPGGNTGELFF.